This TCR beta chain is from a study of cytomegalovirus exposure and HLA in healthy donors. Study-level findings and limits: Reportedly, fewer N-insertions than the roughly 600-donor mean appeared in an Asian-associated ancestry cluster in a later analysis. Cytomegalovirus status was reportedly diagnosed by the classifier with high sensitivity and specificity. Overall, under 200 TCR beta chains were annotated as cytomegalovirus-associated.

Of note for this clone: Its antigen is unknown. At one of its ends the junction is not consistent with the germline gene, which may arise from a read error.

Both 60 Vbeta primers and 13 Jbeta primers went into the PCR. Here immunoSEQ multiplex PCR was the method, and the copy in TCRdb shows in-frame clones only, minus some. Its listing shows roughly 46,000 clones. This CDR3 region has 14 residues. Germline values: CDR1 SQVTM, CDR2 ANQGSEA. The sequence derives from a middle-aged woman in good health and CMV-seronegative. Sequencing was performed on PBMCs. The chain has TRBV29-1 and TRBJ1-1, with D perhaps matching TRBD1 (5 bases). The CDR3 region has the DNA TGCAGCGTTGCTCAGAGTGGGGGGAACGCTGAAGCTTTCTTT. Residues: CSVAQSGGNAEAFF.